Reported below is one T cell receptor beta chain. Its antigen remains unknown. The data were taken from a study of T cells in Graves' hyperthyroidism and ophthalmopathy. Study as a whole: Peripheral blood was drawn at first diagnosis, prior to all treatment. Findings of the study overall: Ophthalmopathy and stable hyperthyroidism were separated by a 13 V-J model.

The germline gives CDR1 DFQATT, CDR2 SNEGSKA (reference sequence). Trimming cost V 0 bases and J 4 bases, with 19 bases left between them. This CDR3 contains 17 residues. Amplification of TCR beta CDR3 regions used RNA as the template. HTBI primers were used for first-round RT-PCR of the TCR CDR3. TCRdb ran MiXCR on the multiplex PCR reads and lists one entry per CDR3 protein. The sample lists around 250,000 distinct CDR3 sequences, around 24% occurring once. Ophthalmopathy in the patients scored at least 3 on Clinical Activity Score and at least 4 on NOSPECS grade, lasting under 3 months. The source of the PBMCs was roughly 10 ml of fresh peripheral blood.

This chain joins TRBV20-1 and TRBJ1-5; D is unclear. The sequence was collected from a woman aged 40 to 50 with Graves' ophthalmopathy. Source material: blood. CDR3: CSARDTLDFGLNQPQHF. The CDR3 DNA reads TGCAGTGCTAGAGATACCCTGGACTTTGGACTGAATCAGCCCCAGCATTTT.